This TCR beta chain was recovered during a study of shared clonotypes between healthy human individuals. Study observations and caveats: Sharing across four donors was highest in naive CD4 (around 5%) and lowest in memory CD8 (around 0.4%).

This clone was seen once. Its antigen is not identified. Donors were Caucasian adults residing in Nashville, Tennessee, USA. Germline V gene sequence: CDR1 LNHDA, CDR2 SQIVND (reference sequence). The CDR3 sequence is 14 residues long. Trimming removed 8 bases at V and 2 bases at J, with 15 bases between. Clones were read by immunoSEQ multiplex PCR, and TCRdb kept only the in-frame ones, dropping some. The profile shows roughly 2.5 million clones, 90% to 95% of them singletons. The sample taken for sequencing was naive CD4+ T cells sorted from blood. Stated subset: CD45RA+ positively selected. The receptor's source is a man aged 18 to 29 in good health. The V and J genes are TRBV19 and TRBJ1-2, with TRBD1 as a possible D gene (5 bases). As DNA, the CDR3 is TGTGCCAGTGTTCAGGGTATCGGGAACTATGGCTACACCTTC. Its translation: CASVQGIGNYGYTF.